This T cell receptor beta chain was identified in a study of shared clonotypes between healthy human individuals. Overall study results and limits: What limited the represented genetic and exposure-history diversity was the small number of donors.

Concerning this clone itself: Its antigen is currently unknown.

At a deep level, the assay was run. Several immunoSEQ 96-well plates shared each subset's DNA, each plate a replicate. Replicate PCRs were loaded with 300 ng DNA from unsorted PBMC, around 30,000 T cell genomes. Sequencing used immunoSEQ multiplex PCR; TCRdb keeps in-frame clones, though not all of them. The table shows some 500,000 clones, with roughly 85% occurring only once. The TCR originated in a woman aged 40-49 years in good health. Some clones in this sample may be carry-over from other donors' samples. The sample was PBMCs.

CDR3 loop: CSASLTYEQYF. The CDR3 DNA sequence: TGCAGTGCTTCCCTTACCTACGAGCAGTACTTC. The chain recombines TRBV20-1 with TRBJ2-7; D uncertain. This CDR3 has 11 residues. The ends were cut back, 5 bases at V and 2 bases at J, with 7 bases in the middle. The germline V gene has CDR1 DFQATT and CDR2 SNEGSKA (reference sequence).